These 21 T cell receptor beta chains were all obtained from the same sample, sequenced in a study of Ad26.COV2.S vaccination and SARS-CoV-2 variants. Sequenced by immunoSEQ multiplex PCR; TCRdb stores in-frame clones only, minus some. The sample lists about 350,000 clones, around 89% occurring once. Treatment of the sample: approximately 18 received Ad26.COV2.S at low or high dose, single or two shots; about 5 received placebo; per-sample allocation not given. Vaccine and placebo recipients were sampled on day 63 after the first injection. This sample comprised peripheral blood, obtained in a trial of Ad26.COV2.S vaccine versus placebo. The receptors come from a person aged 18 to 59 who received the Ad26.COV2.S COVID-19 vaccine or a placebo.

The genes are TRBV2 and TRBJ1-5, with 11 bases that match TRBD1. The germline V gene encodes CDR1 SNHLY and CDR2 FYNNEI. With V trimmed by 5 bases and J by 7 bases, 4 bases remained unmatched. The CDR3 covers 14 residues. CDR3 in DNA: TGTGCCAGCAGTCTTGGACAGGGGGCCCAGCCCCAGCATTTT. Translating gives CASSLGQGAQPQHF.

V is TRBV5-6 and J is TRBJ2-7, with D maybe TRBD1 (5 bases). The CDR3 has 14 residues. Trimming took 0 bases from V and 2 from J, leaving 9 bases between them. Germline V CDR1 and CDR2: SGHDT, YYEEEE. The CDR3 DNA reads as TGTGCCAGCAGCTTGGGACAGATCCCCTACGAGCAGTACTTC. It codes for CASSLGQIPYEQYF.

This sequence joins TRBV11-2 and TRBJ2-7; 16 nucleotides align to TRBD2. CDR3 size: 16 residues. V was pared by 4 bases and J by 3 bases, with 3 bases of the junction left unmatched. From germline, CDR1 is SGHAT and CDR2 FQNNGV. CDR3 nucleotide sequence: TGTGCCAGCAGCTGGGGACTAGCGGGAGGGCGCTACGAGCAGTACTTC. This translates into CASSWGLAGGRYEQYF.

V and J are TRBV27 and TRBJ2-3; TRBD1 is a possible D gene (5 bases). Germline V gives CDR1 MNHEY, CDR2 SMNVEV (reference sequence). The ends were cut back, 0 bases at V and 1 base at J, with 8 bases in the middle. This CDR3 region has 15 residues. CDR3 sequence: CASSLSFRGTDTQYF. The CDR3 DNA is TGTGCCAGCAGTTTATCGTTCAGGGGCACAGATACGCAGTATTTT.

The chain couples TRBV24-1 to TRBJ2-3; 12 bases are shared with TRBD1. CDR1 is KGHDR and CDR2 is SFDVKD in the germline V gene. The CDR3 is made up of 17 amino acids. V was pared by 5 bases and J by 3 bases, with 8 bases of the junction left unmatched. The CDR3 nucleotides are TGTGCCACCAGTGCGGGACAGGGGGCGCTGGGGACAGATACGCAGTATTTT. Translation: CATSAGQGALGTDTQYF.

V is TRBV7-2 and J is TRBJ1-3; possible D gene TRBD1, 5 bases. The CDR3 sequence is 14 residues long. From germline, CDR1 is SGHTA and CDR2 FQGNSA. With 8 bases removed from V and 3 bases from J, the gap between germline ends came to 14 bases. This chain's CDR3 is CASGGTSYGNTIYF. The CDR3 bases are TGTGCCAGCGGGGGAACTAGCTATGGAAACACCATATATTTT.

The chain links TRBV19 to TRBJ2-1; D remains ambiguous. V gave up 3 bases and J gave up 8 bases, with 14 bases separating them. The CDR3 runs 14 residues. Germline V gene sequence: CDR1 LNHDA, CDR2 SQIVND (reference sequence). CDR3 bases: TGTGCCAGTAGTATTCAACTCACCGGGCATGAGCAGTTCTTC. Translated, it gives CASSIQLTGHEQFF.

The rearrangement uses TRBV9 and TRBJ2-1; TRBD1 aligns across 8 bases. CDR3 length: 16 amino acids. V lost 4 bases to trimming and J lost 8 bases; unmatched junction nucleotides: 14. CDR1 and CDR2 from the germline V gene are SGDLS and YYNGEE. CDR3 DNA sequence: TGTGCCAGCAGCCCCTTAGGGCAGGGGGCTTGGGATGAGCAGTTCTTC. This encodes CASSPLGQGAWDEQFF. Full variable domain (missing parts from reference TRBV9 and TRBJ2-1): DSGVTQTPKHLITATGQRVTLRCSPRSGDLSVYWYQQSLDQGLQFLIQYYNGEERAKGNILERFSAQQFPDLHSELNLSSLELGDSALYFCASSPLGQGAWDEQFFGPGTRLTVL.

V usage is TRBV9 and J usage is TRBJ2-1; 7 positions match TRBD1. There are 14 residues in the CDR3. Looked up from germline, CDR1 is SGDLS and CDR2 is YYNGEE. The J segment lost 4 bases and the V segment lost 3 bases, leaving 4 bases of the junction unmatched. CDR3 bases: TGTGCCAGCAGCGGCGGACAGGTTTACAATGAGCAGTTCTTC. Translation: CASSGGQVYNEQFF.

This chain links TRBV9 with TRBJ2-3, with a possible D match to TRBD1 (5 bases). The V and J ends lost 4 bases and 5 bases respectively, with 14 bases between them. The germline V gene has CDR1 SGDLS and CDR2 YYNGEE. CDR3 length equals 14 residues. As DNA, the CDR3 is TGTGCCAGCAGCACAGGACACCCGCGAGATACGCAGTATTTT. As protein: CASSTGHPRDTQYF.

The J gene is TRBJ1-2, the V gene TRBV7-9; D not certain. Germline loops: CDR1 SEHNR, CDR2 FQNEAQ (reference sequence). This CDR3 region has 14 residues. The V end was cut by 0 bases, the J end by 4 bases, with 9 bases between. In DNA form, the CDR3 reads TGTGCCAGCAGCTTAGCGCGACAAAGCTATGGCTACACCTTC. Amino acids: CASSLARQSYGYTF. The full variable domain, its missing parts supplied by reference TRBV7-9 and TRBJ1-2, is DTGVSQNPRHKITKRGQNVTFRCDPISEHNRLYWYRQTLGQGPEFLTYFQNEAQLEKSRLLSDRFSAERPKGSFSTLEIQRTEQGDSAMYLCASSLARQSYGYTFGSGTRLTVV.

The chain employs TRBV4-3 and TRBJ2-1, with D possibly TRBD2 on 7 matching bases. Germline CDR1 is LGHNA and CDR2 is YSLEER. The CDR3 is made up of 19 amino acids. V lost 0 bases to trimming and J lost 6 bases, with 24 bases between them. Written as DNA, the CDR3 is TGCGCCAGCAGCCAAGATTCCCCCGCAGGGAGGGGGGGCTCCAATGAGCAGTTCTTC. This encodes CASSQDSPAGRGGSNEQFF.

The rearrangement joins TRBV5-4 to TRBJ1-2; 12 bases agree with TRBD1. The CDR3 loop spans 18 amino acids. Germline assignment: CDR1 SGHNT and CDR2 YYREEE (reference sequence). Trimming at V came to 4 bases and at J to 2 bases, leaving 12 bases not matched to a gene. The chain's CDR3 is CASSPGGGQGAWNYGYTF. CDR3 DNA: TGTGCCAGCAGCCCTGGGGGGGGACAGGGGGCTTGGAACTATGGCTACACCTTC.

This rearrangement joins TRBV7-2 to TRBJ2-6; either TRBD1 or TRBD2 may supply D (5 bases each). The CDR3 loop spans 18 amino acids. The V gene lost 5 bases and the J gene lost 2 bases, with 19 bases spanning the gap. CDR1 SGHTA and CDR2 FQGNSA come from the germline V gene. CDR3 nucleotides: TGTGCCAGCAGCGCTAGCCTTTACTTAGGGGCTGGGGCCAACGTCCTGACTTTC. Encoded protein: CASSASLYLGAGANVLTF.

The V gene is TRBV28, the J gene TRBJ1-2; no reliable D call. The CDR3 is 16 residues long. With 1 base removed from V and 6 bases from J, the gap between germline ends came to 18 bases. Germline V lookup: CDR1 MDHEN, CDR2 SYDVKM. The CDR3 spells CASSLFIRSWSDGYTF. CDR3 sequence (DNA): TGTGCCAGCAGTTTATTCATTCGGTCGTGGTCTGATGGCTACACCTTC.

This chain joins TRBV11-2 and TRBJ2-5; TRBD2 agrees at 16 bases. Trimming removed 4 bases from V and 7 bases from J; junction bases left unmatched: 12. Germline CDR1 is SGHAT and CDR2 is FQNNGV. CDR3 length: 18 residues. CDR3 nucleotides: TGTGCCAGCAGCTACGGGACTAGCGGGAGGGGATTTAGCTGGACCCAGTACTTC. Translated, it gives CASSYGTSGRGFSWTQYF.

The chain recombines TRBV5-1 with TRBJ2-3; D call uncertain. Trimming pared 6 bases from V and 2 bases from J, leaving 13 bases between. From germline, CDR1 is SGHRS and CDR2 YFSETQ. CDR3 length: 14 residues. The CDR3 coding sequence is TGCGCCAGCAATTCGCAGCGAGTCACAGATACGCAGTATTTT. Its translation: CASNSQRVTDTQYF.

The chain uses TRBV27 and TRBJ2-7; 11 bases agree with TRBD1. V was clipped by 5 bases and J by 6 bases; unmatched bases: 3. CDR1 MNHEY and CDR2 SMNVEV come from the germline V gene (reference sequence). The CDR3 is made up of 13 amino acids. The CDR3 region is CASSPGTGGEQYF. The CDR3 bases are TGTGCCAGCAGTCCCGGGACAGGGGGCGAGCAGTACTTC.

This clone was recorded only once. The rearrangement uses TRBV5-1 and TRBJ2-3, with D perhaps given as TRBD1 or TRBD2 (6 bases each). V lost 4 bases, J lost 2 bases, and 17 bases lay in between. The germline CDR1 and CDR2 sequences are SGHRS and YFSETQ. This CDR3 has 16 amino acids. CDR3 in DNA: TGCGCCAGCAGCGGGAAGGGGGGTTTATACACAGATACGCAGTATTTT. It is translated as CASSGKGGLYTDTQYF.

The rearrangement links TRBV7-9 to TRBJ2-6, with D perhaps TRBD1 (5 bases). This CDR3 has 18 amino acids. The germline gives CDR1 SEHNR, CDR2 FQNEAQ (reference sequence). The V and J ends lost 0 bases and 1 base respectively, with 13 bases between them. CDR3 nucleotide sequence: TGTGCCAGCAGCTTAGCTTCGGACACACTATCTGGGGCCAACGTCCTGACTTTC. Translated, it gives CASSLASDTLSGANVLTF.

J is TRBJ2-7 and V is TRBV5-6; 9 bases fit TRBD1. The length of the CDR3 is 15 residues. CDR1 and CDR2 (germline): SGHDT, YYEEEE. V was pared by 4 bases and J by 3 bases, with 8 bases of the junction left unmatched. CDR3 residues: CASSLSGTGYYEQYF. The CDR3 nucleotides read TGTGCCAGCAGCCTGTCCGGGACAGGGTACTACGAGCAGTACTTC.